These 27 T cell receptor beta chains were sequenced from one sample in a study of regulatory T cells in long-lasting Graves disease. Libraries of TCR beta came from iRepertoire HTBI primers plus Arm-PCR of CDR3 regions. TCRdb used MiXCR to reprocess the multiplex PCR reads, holding one entry per CDR3 protein. Of 550,000 to 600,000 distinct CDR3 sequences listed, 15% to 20% are singletons. Documented time point: newly diagnosed GD, antithyroid drugs for less than 3 months. PBMC-extracted RNA yielded the TCR library. This sample also belongs to another study, concerning T cells in Graves' hyperthyroidism and ophthalmopathy.

The source was peripheral blood mononuclear cells (PBMCs), collected at new diagnosis, from a patient treated with antithyroid drugs. These receptors all stem from a man younger than 35 with Graves disease.

This chain links TRBV29-1 with TRBJ1-1, with a tentative D call TRBD1 (5 bases). CDR1 SQVTM and CDR2 ANQGSEA come from the germline V gene. Trimming shortened V by 4 bases and J by 2 bases, and 11 bases separated the two germline ends. The CDR3 contains 13 residues. The CDR3 loop is CSVAVQANTEAFF. Written as DNA, the CDR3 is TGCAGCGTTGCGGTACAGGCAAACACTGAAGCTTTCTTT.

This clonotype was picked up many times. This sequence joins TRBV18 and TRBJ1-4; D perhaps matches TRBD1 (5 bases). Trimming removed 2 bases from V and 7 bases from J, with 11 bases in between. CDR1 KGHSH and CDR2 LQKENI come from the germline V gene. The CDR3 length is 14 residues. Here the CDR3 reads CASSPAQRGEKLFF. CDR3 coding DNA: TGTGCCAGCTCACCAGCACAGAGGGGTGAAAAACTGTTTTTT.

The chain couples TRBV3-1 to TRBJ2-7; D unclear. Trimming shortened V by 0 bases and J by 0 bases, and 6 bases separated the two germline ends. The length of the CDR3 is 14 residues. The V gene's germline CDR1 is LGHDT and CDR2 YNNKEL (reference sequence). CDR3 protein: CASSQETASYEQYF. The CDR3 DNA follows: TGTGCCAGCAGCCAAGAAACAGCCTCCTACGAGCAGTACTTC.

The chain has TRBV9 and TRBJ2-6, with 7 bases identical to TRBD1. The V gene's germline CDR1 is SGDLS and CDR2 YYNGEE. The CDR3 covers 18 residues. J was trimmed by 0 bases and V by 0 bases; bases with no gene match: 6. The DNA for the CDR3 is TGTGCCAGCAGCGTAGGAGGGGGCCTAAGCTCTGGGGCCAACGTCCTGACTTTC. This gives the protein CASSVGGGLSSGANVLTF.

This clonotype was found a few times. This chain joins TRBV4-2 and TRBJ2-7; D possibly matches TRBD1 or TRBD2 (5 bases each). V was shortened by 2 bases and J by 7 bases, with 21 bases between the two germline ends. Germline V CDR1 and CDR2: LGHNA, YNFKEQ. This CDR3 is 16 amino acids long. Written as DNA, the CDR3 is TGTGCCAGCAGCCAAAGTTTTCGGGGCCACCCGGGAGAGCAGTACTTC. This translates into CASSQSFRGHPGEQYF.

This clonotype was counted many times. V and J are TRBV3-1 and TRBJ2-4; D is possibly TRBD2 (6 bases). CDR1 is LGHDT, CDR2 YNNKEL, per germline (reference sequence). The V gene lost 1 base and the J gene lost 8 bases, with 24 bases spanning the gap. The CDR3 covers 18 residues. In DNA form, the CDR3 reads TGTGCCAGCAGCCAAGCCTCTGGGACTGGTGGGGCGTTTGACATTCAGTACTTC. Amino acids: CASSQASGTGGAFDIQYF. The whole variable domain, remainder taken from reference TRBV3-1 and TRBJ2-4, is DTAVSQTPKYLVTQMGNDKSIKCEQNLGHDTMYWYKQDSKKFLKIMFSYNNKELIINETVPNRFSPKSPDKAHLNLHINSLELGDSAVYFCASSQASGTGGAFDIQYFGAGTRLSVL.

A few counts support this clonotype. The chain uses TRBV19 and TRBJ1-2; 11 bases fit TRBD1. This CDR3 spans 12 amino acids. Germline V gene sequence: CDR1 LNHDA, CDR2 SQIVND (reference sequence). J lost 5 bases, V lost 8 bases, and 1 base had no gene match. The CDR3 DNA is TGTGCCAGTGGACAGGGGGCTTATGGCTACACCTTC. It is translated as CASGQGAYGYTF. Variable domain in full (rest from reference TRBV19 and TRBJ1-2): DGGITQSPKYLFRKEGQNVTLSCEQNLNHDAMYWYRQDPGQGLRLIYYSQIVNDFQKGDIAEGYSVSREKKESFPLTVTSAQKNPTAFYLCASGQGAYGYTFGSGTRLTVV.

This clonotype was found many times. One end of the junction does not line up with germline, which may come from a read error. J is TRBJ2-5 and V is TRBV12-3 or TRBV12-4, with 7 bases aligning to TRBD2. The CDR3 has 14 residues. Written as DNA, the CDR3 is TGTGCCAGCGGTTTGAACGTGGGGGGGGAGACCCAGTACTTC. Translation gives CASGLNVGGETQYF.

This clonotype showed up many times. The V gene is TRBV27, the J gene TRBJ1-5, with 9 bases fitting TRBD1. The J segment lost 4 bases and the V segment lost 5 bases, leaving 6 bases of the junction unmatched. The length of the CDR3 is 15 residues. CDR1 and CDR2 (germline): MNHEY, SMNVEV (reference sequence). CDR3 coding DNA: TGTGCCAGCAGTCCCTCGACAGGGGGTAATCAGCCCCAGCATTTT. It encodes CASSPSTGGNQPQHF.

At least ten counts were recorded for this clonotype. This rearrangement joins TRBV11-2 to TRBJ1-1; the D gene is possibly TRBD1 (5 bases). The CDR3 contains 19 residues. V was pared by 5 bases and J by 0 bases, with 25 bases between. Germline assignment: CDR1 SGHAT and CDR2 FQNNGV. The CDR3 is CASSPRPKRQRPMNTEAFF. As DNA, the CDR3 is TGTGCCAGCAGCCCACGCCCGAAACGACAGAGACCCATGAACACTGAAGCTTTCTTT.

V gene TRBV10-3 combines with J gene TRBJ2-1; 9 positions agree with TRBD1. J gave up 7 bases and V 6 bases, and 7 bases lay outside the gene matches. Germline CDR1 is ENHRY and CDR2 is SYGVKD. This CDR3 spans 14 amino acids. The CDR3 protein is CAISPGQGWNEQFF. Here the CDR3 DNA reads TGTGCCATCAGCCCGGGACAGGGTTGGAATGAGCAGTTCTTC.

The chain carries TRBV25-1 and TRBJ2-7; no clear D. The germline V gene has CDR1 MGHDK and CDR2 SYGVNS. Trimming left V 1 base short and J 3 bases short, with 13 bases between. There are 15 residues in the CDR3. The DNA of the CDR3 is TGTGCCAGCAGTGAATTTGACCGTCGCGGCTACGAGCAGTACTTC. This sequence encodes CASSEFDRRGYEQYF.

The table lists this clonotype with many counts. The chain uses TRBV28 and TRBJ1-2; 7 nucleotides align to TRBD1. V was pared by 5 bases and J by 3 bases, with 18 bases of the junction left unmatched. CDR1 and CDR2 (germline): MDHEN, SYDVKM. This CDR3 has 18 amino acids. The CDR3 region is CASSPIDRVYGYDYGYTF. CDR3 in DNA: TGTGCCAGCAGTCCCATTGACAGGGTGTACGGATACGACTATGGCTACACCTTC.

This clonotype was counted between two and nine times. The chain is built from TRBV5-1 and TRBJ1-4, with 8 bases aligning to TRBD1. This CDR3 is built from 15 residues. Per the germline V gene, CDR1 is SGHRS and CDR2 is YFSETQ. V gave up 4 bases and J gave up 3 bases; unmatched junction bases: 5. The CDR3 region is CASSDPTGANEKLFF. As DNA, the CDR3 is TGCGCCAGCAGCGACCCGACAGGGGCTAATGAAAAACTGTTTTTT.

This clonotype was picked up a small number of times. The V gene is TRBV11-2, the J gene TRBJ2-7; 9 nucleotides match TRBD2. V lost 3 bases to trimming and J lost 3 bases; unmatched junction nucleotides: 9. The CDR3 loop spans 16 amino acids. Germline lookup yields CDR1 SGHAT and CDR2 FQNNGV. CDR3 protein: CASSFSGSGIYYEQYF. Here the CDR3 DNA reads TGTGCCAGCAGCTTTAGCGGGAGCGGAATCTACTACGAGCAGTACTTC.

The V gene is TRBV12-5, the J gene TRBJ1-1; perhaps TRBD1 as D (5 bases). In germline, CDR1 is LGHNT, CDR2 FRNRAP. Trimming removed 0 bases at V and 3 bases at J, with 23 bases between. CDR3 length: 19 residues. CDR3 sequence (DNA): TGTGCTAGTGGTTTGGTACTTGGGAGTGTAACAGGACGTTACACTGAAGCTTTCTTT. Its protein is CASGLVLGSVTGRYTEAFF.

This clonotype was recorded a few times. V and J are TRBV9 and TRBJ1-5; D gene ambiguous. Trimming cost V 0 bases and J 3 bases, with 10 bases left between them. Germline V gives CDR1 SGDLS, CDR2 YYNGEE. This CDR3 has 15 amino acids. CDR3 amino acids: CASSVAGSYNQPQHF. DNA for the CDR3: TGTGCCAGCAGCGTAGCCGGCAGCTACAATCAGCCCCAGCATTTT.

The count of this clonotype is one. A much larger clone is a single base away; this may be a read error. This chain's CDR3 is CASSAHRITSIDTQYF. CDR3 nucleotide sequence: TGTGCCAGCAGTGCTCACAGGATTACTAGCATAGATACGCAGTATTTT. This rearrangement joins TRBV12-3 or TRBV12-4 to TRBJ2-3; a possible D gene is TRBD2 (6 bases). The length of the CDR3 is 16 residues.

The chain uses TRBV18 and TRBJ2-7; 10 nucleotides line up with TRBD1. Germline trimming cut 3 bases from V and 4 bases from J; bases unmatched to any gene: 12. The CDR3 spans 17 residues. Germline CDR1 KGHSH, CDR2 LQKENI. The CDR3 nucleotides read TGTGCCAGCTCACCCCCTTCCAAGACAGGGGGCAGTTACGAGCAGTACTTC. Residues: CASSPPSKTGGSYEQYF.

This clonotype was counted ten times or more. The chain combines TRBV6-1 with TRBJ2-5; 7 nucleotides line up with TRBD1. The germline V gene encodes CDR1 MNHNS and CDR2 SASEGT. CDR3 length: 13 residues. V shed 6 bases and J 5 bases; nucleotides not matched to a gene: 6. The CDR3 bases are TGTGCCAGCAGCGGGCAGGGGGTTGAGACCCAGTACTTC. This sequence encodes CASSGQGVETQYF.

V usage is TRBV18 and J usage is TRBJ1-2, with unresolved D. Trimming removed 4 bases from V and 0 bases from J, with 15 bases in between. CDR1 and CDR2 (germline): KGHSH, LQKENI. This CDR3 spans 16 amino acids. The CDR3 region is CASSLPGRRANYGYTF. CDR3 DNA sequence: TGTGCCAGCTCACTGCCCGGTCGGAGAGCTAACTATGGCTACACCTTC.

There are a few counts of this clonotype. The J gene is TRBJ2-1, the V gene TRBV20-1, with TRBD2 identical over 11 bases. V lost 3 bases, J lost 1 base, and 11 bases stayed unmatched. In germline, CDR1 is DFQATT, CDR2 SNEGSKA (reference sequence). CDR3 length equals 18 residues. CDR3: CSARGASGRSRSYNEQFF. CDR3 in DNA: TGCAGTGCTAGGGGCGCTAGCGGGAGGTCCAGATCCTACAATGAGCAGTTCTTC.

Many counts were recorded for this clonotype. This chain connects TRBV28 to TRBJ2-4; D might be TRBD1 (6 bases). There are 15 residues in the CDR3. V dropped 7 bases and J dropped 2 bases, with 15 bases sitting between them. Germline CDR1 reads MDHEN; CDR2 reads SYDVKM. This chain's CDR3 is CASTLRDTTKNIQYF. CDR3 coding DNA: TGTGCCAGCACCCTCCGGGACACAACCAAAAACATTCAGTACTTC.

V gene TRBV4-1 combines with J gene TRBJ2-7; D remains unclear. Trimming shortened V by 1 base and J by 1 base, and 17 bases separated the two germline ends. CDR1 is MGHRA, CDR2 YSYEKL, per germline. This CDR3 has 17 residues. The chain's CDR3 is CASSQGVVRTKSYEQYF. CDR3 nucleotide sequence: TGCGCCAGCAGCCAAGGGGTTGTGAGGACGAAATCCTACGAGCAGTACTTC.

The chain joins TRBV10-3 to TRBJ2-7; possibly TRBD1 for D (6 bases). Trimming shortened V by 0 bases and J by 3 bases, and 12 bases separated the two germline ends. CDR3 length equals 15 residues. Germline V gives CDR1 ENHRY, CDR2 SYGVKD. DNA for the CDR3: TGTGCCATCAGTGAGTCAAGTGACAGGCACTACGAGCAGTACTTC. It yields the protein CAISESSDRHYEQYF.

This clonotype has a handful of counts. This chain links TRBV25-1 with TRBJ2-3, with 8 bases fitting TRBD2. The germline gives CDR1 MGHDK, CDR2 SYGVNS. The CDR3 runs to 14 residues. The J segment lost 2 bases and the V segment lost 4 bases, leaving 2 bases of the junction unmatched. CDR3 protein: CASSGSGNTDTQYF. The CDR3 bases are TGTGCCAGCAGTGGTAGCGGGAACACAGATACGCAGTATTTT. The full variable domain, with the rest looked up from reference TRBV25-1 and TRBJ2-3, is EADIYQTPRYLVIGTGKKITLECSQTMGHDKMYWYQQDPGMELHLIHYSYGVNSTEKGDLSSESTVSRIRTEHFPLTLESARPSHTSQYLCASSGSGNTDTQYFGPGTRLTVL.

Comment on this clonotype: A much larger clone lies a single base off, so this may be a read error. The chain carries TRBV11-2 and TRBJ1-1; 10 bases align to TRBD1. CDR3 length: 15 residues. Germline V CDR1 and CDR2: SGHAT, FQNNGV. The CDR3 sequence is CANSPRDRGYTEAFF. The DNA for the CDR3 is TGTGCCAACAGCCCCCGGGACAGGGGTTACACTGAAGCTTTCTTT.